This entry lists 14 T cell receptor beta chains sequenced from one sample in a study of cytomegalovirus exposure and HLA in healthy donors (dated by TCRdb to 2016 to 2017). Libraries were made using the immunoSEQ multiplex PCR assay. For the multiplex PCR, a mixture combining 60 forward primers for TCR Vbeta segments and 13 reverse primers for TCR Jbeta segments was used. Imported from immuneACCESS, the table was reduced by TCRdb to in-frame sequences with V and J called. These copies leave out some clones; in studies compared against another copy, an unresolved V gene accounts for under half, and the cause of the remainder is not known. This sample lists 200,000 to 250,000 clones; 80% to 90% were detected once. More than 0.8% of the sample is in the top ten clones. Sequencing used PBMCs. These receptors came from a woman aged 18-29 years in good health and CMV-seronegative.

The chain links TRBV10-2 to TRBJ2-3, with 9 bases aligning to TRBD2. J was trimmed by 0 bases and V by 6 bases; bases with no gene match: 7. The CDR3 is 16 residues long. CDR1 is WSHSY, CDR2 SAAADI, per germline. As DNA, the CDR3 is TGCGCCAGCAGGGCCGGGACTAGCTTGAGCACAGATACGCAGTATTTT. This sequence encodes CASRAGTSLSTDTQYF.

The gene calls are TRBV2 and TRBJ2-1, with 10 nucleotides matching TRBD1. The germline V gene has CDR1 SNHLY and CDR2 FYNNEI. The CDR3 covers 19 residues. J lost 1 base, V lost 3 bases, and 12 bases had no gene match. CDR3 nucleotide sequence: TGTGCCAGCAGTGATCCGTTGGGACAGGGGAAAGGGTCCTACAATGAGCAGTTCTTC. Translated, it gives CASSDPLGQGKGSYNEQFF.

The chain links TRBV7-3 to TRBJ2-5; D is possibly TRBD1 (7 bases). CDR1 is SGHTA, CDR2 FQGTGA, per germline. CDR3 length equals 15 residues. V was shortened by 4 bases and J by 5 bases, with 17 bases between the two germline ends. The CDR3 loop is CASSSGGGGPETQYF. The CDR3 region has the DNA TGTGCCAGCAGCTCAGGGGGAGGAGGGCCGGAGACCCAGTACTTC.

The chain recombines TRBV6-6 with TRBJ2-1; TRBD1 aligns across 7 bases. In germline, CDR1 is MNHNY, CDR2 SVGAGI (reference sequence). V was pared by 8 bases and J by 3 bases, with 10 bases of the junction left unmatched. The CDR3 spans 15 residues. Here the CDR3 DNA reads TGTGCCAGCGGAGAAAGGGACAGAGGCTACAATGAGCAGTTCTTC. Residues: CASGERDRGYNEQFF.

V and J are TRBV2 and TRBJ1-3; the D gene is possibly TRBD1 (5 bases). Trimming pared 5 bases from V and 2 bases from J, leaving 16 bases between. The germline V gene encodes CDR1 SNHLY and CDR2 FYNNEI. The CDR3 spans 16 residues. This chain's CDR3 is CASSQRSGGTGNTIYF. DNA of the CDR3: TGTGCCAGCAGTCAGAGATCGGGGGGGACTGGAAACACCATATATTTT.

The chain joins TRBV10-3 to TRBJ2-5, with a tentative D call TRBD2 (6 bases). Looked up from germline, CDR1 is ENHRY and CDR2 is SYGVKD. The germline V and J ends were trimmed by 2 bases and 5 bases, with 9 bases remaining between them. The CDR3 totals 13 residues. In nucleotides, the CDR3 is TGTGCCATCAGTGAGAGGGAGGCTGAGACCCAGTACTTC. Translating gives CAISEREAETQYF.

The rearrangement uses TRBV6-6 and TRBJ2-1; 10 bases are shared with TRBD2. CDR1 is MNHNY, CDR2 SVGAGI, per germline (reference sequence). The CDR3 is 16 residues long. V trimming: 6 bases; J trimming: 9 bases; junction bases outside the gene matches: 14. The CDR3 here is CASSPPPSGSYGEQFF. In DNA, the CDR3 is TGTGCCAGCAGCCCACCCCCTAGCGGGAGTTACGGTGAGCAGTTCTTC.

V and J are TRBV6-1 and TRBJ2-1; 7 bases align to TRBD2. The V gene's germline CDR1 is MNHNS and CDR2 SASEGT. The trim removed 6 bases at V and 0 bases at J, leaving 5 bases unmatched. The CDR3 contains 15 residues. CDR3 amino acids: CASRGRGSSYNEQFF. The CDR3 DNA reads TGTGCCAGCAGGGGGCGGGGGTCCTCCTACAATGAGCAGTTCTTC.

This CDR3 is CASSQRLQLYGYTF. CDR3 DNA: TGTGCCAGCAGCCAAAGGTTACAGCTCTATGGCTACACCTTC. This chain uses TRBV21-1 with TRBJ1-2; the D call in the table, TRBD1, was not verified against the DNA. TRBV21-1 corresponds to a pseudogene. The length of the CDR3 is 14 residues.

The genes are TRBV4-3 and TRBJ2-7, with D possibly TRBD1 on 5 matching bases. The CDR3 consists of 16 residues. Trimming removed 0 bases at V and 0 bases at J, with 12 bases between. CDR1 and CDR2 from the germline V gene are LGHNA and YSLEER. The CDR3 protein is CASSQDLAGRSYEQYF. Here the CDR3 DNA reads TGCGCCAGCAGCCAAGATCTCGCAGGGCGCTCCTACGAGCAGTACTTC.

The chain is built from TRBV2 and TRBJ1-4; D is unresolved. This CDR3 contains 13 residues. Germline loops: CDR1 SNHLY, CDR2 FYNNEI. V dropped 8 bases and J dropped 7 bases, with 14 bases sitting between them. The CDR3 region has the DNA TGTGCCAGCTCTTTAGGCCGGGGTGAAAAACTGTTTTTT. It translates to CASSLGRGEKLFF.

This rearrangement joins TRBV7-9 to TRBJ1-1; 9 bases match TRBD1. This CDR3 is built from 14 residues. Trimming cost V 5 bases and J 7 bases; bases outside gene matches: 8. Germline loops: CDR1 SEHNR, CDR2 FQNEAQ (reference sequence). CDR3 nucleotide sequence: TGTGCCAGCAGCCCTACAGGGGGCAGAGGTGAAGCTTTCTTT. Protein product: CASSPTGGRGEAFF.

The chain carries TRBV11-1 and TRBJ1-4; 10 bases are a match to TRBD1. The CDR3 loop spans 14 amino acids. The germline gives CDR1 SGHAT, CDR2 FQDESV (reference sequence). With 2 bases clipped from V and 13 bases from J, the junction kept 7 bases outside the gene matches. CDR3 residues: CASSLRDRGSGLFF. DNA of the CDR3: TGTGCCAGCAGCTTACGGGACAGGGGTTCTGGACTGTTTTTT.

The CDR3 DNA follows: TGTGCCATCAGCCTCCGGGGGGGAGCAGATACGCAGTATTTT. Amino acids: CAISLRGGADTQYF. V gene TRBV10-3 combines with J gene TRBJ2-3, with 8 bases that match TRBD2. Germline CDR1 reads ENHRY; CDR2 reads SYGVKD. The CDR3 runs to 14 residues. V gave up 6 bases and J gave up 4 bases; unmatched junction bases: 6.